One sample yielded the 22 T cell receptor beta chains listed below, sequenced in a study of graft-versus-host responses after intestinal transplantation. Sequenced by immunoSEQ multiplex PCR; TCRdb stores in-frame clones only, minus some. The data show tens of thousands of clones, over 85% seen once. The sample consisted of bone marrow, taken roughly 110 weeks after intestinal transplantation. These receptors were taken from a human patient who received an intestinal transplant, so some T cells may come from the graft donor.

This chain joins TRBV10-3 and TRBJ2-7, with D unclear. Germline-derived CDR1 and CDR2 are ENHRY and SYGVKD. Trimming removed 0 bases from V and 5 bases from J, with 17 bases in between. The CDR3 length is 16 residues. CDR3 loop: CAISESLADPRNEQYF. For the CDR3, the DNA is TGTGCCATCAGTGAGTCACTTGCGGACCCCAGGAACGAGCAGTACTTC.

The chain has TRBV29-1 and TRBJ2-7; TRBD1 might be the D (5 bases). This CDR3 is 13 amino acids long. V lost 4 bases and J 4 bases, leaving 14 bases between the germline ends. CDR1 is SQVTM and CDR2 is ANQGSEA in the germline V gene. The CDR3 reads CSVALQGTYEQYF. In nucleotides, the CDR3 is TGCAGCGTTGCGCTCCAGGGAACTTACGAGCAGTACTTC.

The rearrangement joins TRBV5-4 to TRBJ2-7, with 12 nucleotides matching TRBD1. Germline assignment: CDR1 SGHNT and CDR2 YYREEE (reference sequence). The CDR3 is 17 amino acids. With V trimmed by 5 bases and J by 3 bases, 12 bases remained unmatched. The CDR3 DNA sequence: TGTGCCAGCAGTTTCCCCGGGACAGGGGGCGAAATCTACGAGCAGTACTTC. Translating it yields CASSFPGTGGEIYEQYF.

The chain has TRBV2 and TRBJ1-3; a weak D match, TRBD1 (5 bases). The V and J ends lost 6 bases and 0 bases respectively, with 9 bases between them. Germline V gene lookup returns CDR1 SNHLY and CDR2 FYNNEI. The CDR3 contains 14 residues. CDR3 nucleotides: TGTGCCAGCAGAACAGGCACCTCTGGAAACACCATATATTTT. It specifies CASRTGTSGNTIYF.

The chain links TRBV6-5 to TRBJ2-7, with D perhaps assigned TRBD1 or TRBD2 (5 bases each). Germline CDR1 and CDR2: MNHEY and SVGAGI. The CDR3 runs to 15 residues. V lost 7 bases, J lost 2 bases, and 18 bases lay in between. CDR3 in amino acids: CASTPGEGPTYEQYF. As DNA, the CDR3 is TGTGCCAGCACCCCCGGAGAGGGGCCAACCTACGAGCAGTACTTC.

V gene TRBV19 combines with J gene TRBJ1-6; 9 nucleotides align to TRBD1. The CDR3 is made up of 14 amino acids. V was clipped by 4 bases and J by 6 bases; unmatched bases: 1. The germline gives CDR1 LNHDA, CDR2 SQIVND (reference sequence). The CDR3 DNA reads TGTGCCAGTAGTAGACAGGGGGTTAATTCACCCCTCCACTTT. Translated: CASSRQGVNSPLHF.

This chain joins TRBV5-1 and TRBJ1-3; 7 bases are shared with TRBD1. The CDR3 totals 15 residues. Germline lookup yields CDR1 SGHRS and CDR2 YFSETQ. V lost 3 bases to trimming and J lost 3 bases; unmatched junction nucleotides: 6. CDR3 in DNA: TGCGCCAGCAGCTCAGGGACAGTCGATGGAAACACCATATATTTT. Protein product: CASSSGTVDGNTIYF. Supplemented by reference TRBV5-1 and TRBJ1-3, the full variable domain reads KAGVTQTPRYLIKTRGQQVTLSCSPISGHRSVSWYQQTPGQGLQFLFEYFSETQRNKGNFPGRFSGRQFSNSRSEMNVSTLELGDSALYLCASSSGTVDGNTIYFGEGSWLTVV.

This rearrangement joins TRBV4-1 to TRBJ2-1; D may be TRBD1 (5 bases). Germline CDR1 is MGHRA and CDR2 is YSYEKL. Trimming removed 6 bases at V and 0 bases at J, with 6 bases between. The CDR3 is made up of 13 amino acids. The CDR3 loop reads CASRQDSYNEQFF. As DNA, the CDR3 is TGCGCCAGCAGACAGGACTCCTACAATGAGCAGTTCTTC.

The count of this clone is one. V and J are TRBV11-2 and TRBJ1-2, with D unclear. The CDR3 has 18 amino acids. Trimming shortened V by 0 bases and J by 1 base, and 18 bases separated the two germline ends. Germline loops: CDR1 SGHAT, CDR2 FQNNGV. The CDR3 is CASSLEEPHAVYNYGYTF. Here the CDR3 DNA reads TGTGCCAGCAGCTTAGAAGAGCCCCACGCAGTCTATAACTATGGCTACACCTTC. Based on the CDR3 plus reference TRBV11-2 and TRBJ1-2, the full variable domain is EAGVAQSPRYKIIEKRQSVAFWCNPISGHATLYWYQQILGQGPKLLIQFQNNGVVDDSQLPKDRFSAERLKGVDSTLKIQPAKLEDSAVYLCASSLEEPHAVYNYGYTFGSGTRLTVV.

The chain links TRBV6-5 to TRBJ2-3; 8 bases map to TRBD2. Trimming took 4 bases from V and 3 from J; bases not matched to a gene: 3. Germline V lookup: CDR1 MNHEY, CDR2 SVGAGI. This CDR3 comprises 14 residues. The CDR3 loop reads CASSLAGGTDTQYF. The CDR3 DNA reads TGTGCCAGCAGTTTGGCGGGAGGTACAGATACGCAGTATTTT.

The chain is built from TRBV9 and TRBJ2-2; TRBD2 might be the D (6 bases). From germline, CDR1 is SGDLS and CDR2 YYNGEE. The CDR3 loop spans 15 amino acids. Between the trimmed V and J ends, which lost 0 bases and 4 bases, there was a span of 10 bases. The CDR3 region has the DNA TGTGCCAGCAGCGTAGATCCGCGGGGCACCGGGGAGCTGTTTTTT. It specifies CASSVDPRGTGELFF.

The chain links TRBV7-9 to TRBJ2-5, with D perhaps matching TRBD1 (5 bases). With 1 base removed from V and 4 bases from J, the gap between germline ends came to 13 bases. CDR3 size: 15 residues. CDR1 is SEHNR, CDR2 FQNEAQ, per germline (reference sequence). This chain's CDR3 is CASSLELWGLETQYF. The CDR3 bases are TGTGCCAGCAGCTTAGAATTGTGGGGCCTAGAGACCCAGTACTTC.

This chain links TRBV5-1 with TRBJ2-2; possibly TRBD2 for D (5 bases). The CDR3 has 14 residues. Germline values: CDR1 SGHRS, CDR2 YFSETQ. V gave up 7 bases and J gave up 4 bases, with 14 bases separating them. The CDR3 bases are TGCGCCAGCCTAGCTGGGTTTGGCACCGGGGAGCTGTTTTTT. Translating it yields CASLAGFGTGELFF.

Comment on this clone: The junction departs from the called germline gene at one end, perhaps through a read error. The chain has TRBV10-2 and TRBJ2-7; TRBD1 or TRBD2 may be the D gene (5 bases each). CDR1 and CDR2 from the germline V gene are WSHSY and SAAADI. This CDR3 region has 13 residues. Here the CDR3 DNA reads TGCGCCAGCAATGAGGGGACCGACTACGAGCAGTACTTC. It translates to CASNEGTDYEQYF.

In the case of this clone: The sample contains more than one DNA sequence encoding this CDR3. The rearrangement links TRBV7-6 to TRBJ1-2; the D is unclear. V lost 5 bases, J lost 4 bases, and 5 bases lay in between. The CDR3 totals 11 residues. Germline CDR1 is SGHVS and CDR2 is FNYEAQ. The CDR3 bases are TGTGCCAGCAGCAGGGCCTATGGCTACACCTTC. Translating gives CASSRAYGYTF.

The chain recombines TRBV5-6 with TRBJ2-7; 8 bases agree with TRBD2. This CDR3 contains 12 residues. Looked up from germline, CDR1 is SGHDT and CDR2 is YYEEEE. Germline trimming cut 4 bases from V and 5 bases from J; bases unmatched to any gene: 2. The CDR3 region has the DNA TGTGCCAGCAGCCCGGGACTAGACGAGCAGTACTTC. It specifies CASSPGLDEQYF. Full variable domain (rest looked up from reference TRBV5-6 and TRBJ2-7): DAGVTQSPTHLIKTRGQQVTLRCSPKSGHDTVSWYQQALGQGPQFIFQYYEEEERQRGNFPDRFSGHQFPNYSSELNVNALLLGDSALYLCASSPGLDEQYFGPGTRLTVT.

The V call is TRBV28, the J call TRBJ2-7; D is possibly TRBD1 (7 bases). This CDR3 region has 14 residues. The V end lost 1 base, the J end lost 4 bases, and 11 bases lay between the germline ends. Germline V gene lookup returns CDR1 MDHEN and CDR2 SYDVKM. The CDR3 protein is CASSLSEGAYEQYF. Here the CDR3 DNA reads TGTGCCAGCAGTTTATCGGAGGGGGCGTACGAGCAGTACTTC.

The CDR3 reads CASSPGRHSLTYEQYF. CDR3 bases: TGTGCCAGCAGCCCCGGACGGCATAGTCTTACCTACGAGCAGTACTTC. This chain uses TRBV14 with TRBJ2-7; D uncertain. The V gene's germline CDR1 is SGHDN and CDR2 FVKESK. The CDR3 is 16 residues long. Trimming stripped 4 bases from V and 2 bases from J, with 18 bases between.

CDR3 in DNA: TGTGCCAGCAGTGAACGGGAGGGAGGAACAGATACGCAGTATTTT. This encodes CASSEREGGTDTQYF. This chain connects TRBV25-1 to TRBJ2-3, with 8 bases fitting TRBD2. J was trimmed by 3 bases and V by 2 bases; bases with no gene match: 4. CDR1 MGHDK and CDR2 SYGVNS come from the germline V gene. The CDR3 is 15 amino acids.

The chain carries TRBV7-9 and TRBJ2-7, with a possible D match to TRBD1 (5 bases). V shed 5 bases and J shed 7 bases, with 15 bases lying between them. The V gene's germline CDR1 is SEHNR and CDR2 FQNEAQ (reference sequence). This CDR3 is built from 13 residues. This CDR3 is CASSTGPQGEQYF. CDR3 sequence (DNA): TGTGCCAGCAGCACAGGCCCTCAGGGAGAGCAGTACTTC.

The chain combines TRBV5-5 with TRBJ1-5, with TRBD1 matching over 10 bases. The CDR3 sequence is 14 residues long. V shed 2 bases, J shed 7 bases, and the junction held 3 bases outside the gene matches. The germline CDR1 and CDR2 sequences are SGHKS and YYEKEE (reference sequence). The CDR3 DNA follows: TGTGCCAGCAGCTTTGGGACAGGGGAGCAGCCCCAGCATTTT. Its protein is CASSFGTGEQPQHF.

The rearrangement links TRBV9 to TRBJ2-1; D perhaps matches TRBD2 (6 bases). Trimming removed 4 bases at V and 4 bases at J, with 18 bases between. This CDR3 is 16 amino acids long. Germline V gives CDR1 SGDLS, CDR2 YYNGEE. CDR3 residues: CASSFRTGTEYNEQFF. CDR3 nucleotides: TGTGCCAGCAGCTTTCGGACCGGGACTGAATACAATGAGCAGTTCTTC.